Given below is one T cell receptor (beta chain) in context. Its antigen is not identified. The data were taken from a study of a mutant IDH1 vaccine in newly diagnosed glioma. As for the study in general: A roughly 62% male, approximately 38% female split and a mean age of around 41 years characterized treated patients.

Clones were sequenced by immunoSEQ multiplex PCR, and TCRdb holds only the in-frame ones, with some missing. There are tens of thousands of clones in the sample; roughly 82% occur only once, and 3.1% lies in the top ten. Trimming stripped 4 bases from V and 5 bases from J, with 6 bases between. The CDR3 covers 12 residues. The germline CDR1 and CDR2 sequences are LNHDA and SQIVND (reference sequence). Time point specified: week 5, during vaccination. Each dose delivered 300 ug of mutant IDH1 20-mer peptide subcutaneously with imiquimod. Study-wide results and limits: Pseudoprogression looked unconnected to shifts in top peripheral T cell clonotypes.

The rearrangement links TRBV19 to TRBJ1-5, with no clear D. This specimen was PBMCs, taken from a glioma patient whose treatment included an IDH1 peptide vaccine. This clonotype originated in a woman under 30 with glioma. Some clones in this sample may be carry-over from other donors' samples. CDR3 DNA sequence: TGTGCCAGTAGTAAAGGAGATCAGCCCCAGCATTTT. It yields the protein CASSKGDQPQHF.